The 26 T cell receptor beta chains listed next were all sequenced from one sample in a study of Ad26.COV2.S vaccination and SARS-CoV-2 variants. The repertoire was sequenced with immunoSEQ multiplex PCR; TCRdb's copy has only in-frame clones and lacks some. The data hold about 400,000 clones, with roughly 88% observed a single time. The treatment denotes: around 19 received Ad26.COV2.S at low or high dose, single or two shots; roughly five received placebo; per-sample allocation not given. Sampling occurred on day 63 after the first vaccine or placebo injection. This sample comprised peripheral blood, obtained in a trial of Ad26.COV2.S vaccine versus placebo. These receptors all stem from a person between 18 and 65 years old who received the Ad26.COV2.S COVID-19 vaccine or a placebo.

This chain connects TRBV30 to TRBJ1-3; tentative D call: TRBD1 (6 bases). Germline V lookup: CDR1 GTSNPN, CDR2 SVGIG (reference sequence). The CDR3 is made up of 14 amino acids. V lost 4 bases and J lost 3, with 13 bases in between. The CDR3 sequence is CAWNEGGFGNTIYF. The DNA for the CDR3 is TGTGCCTGGAATGAAGGGGGTTTTGGAAACACCATATATTTT.

This clone was detected only once. This chain connects TRBV7-3 to TRBJ1-6; 8 nucleotides agree with TRBD1. The V and J ends lost 4 bases and 9 bases, in that order; junction bases with no gene match: 5. Germline-derived CDR1 and CDR2 are SGHTA and FQGTGA. The CDR3 runs 14 residues. The CDR3 coding sequence is TGTGCCAGCAGCTCGACAGGGGCCGGTTCACCCCTCCACTTT. Residues: CASSSTGAGSPLHF.

The chain links TRBV28 to TRBJ2-5; D may be TRBD2 (6 bases). Germline loops: CDR1 MDHEN, CDR2 SYDVKM. The CDR3 sequence is 13 residues long. V was pared by 3 bases and J by 4 bases, with 9 bases between. CDR3 nucleotide sequence: TGTGCCAGCAGTTTTTTGGGGGGAGAGACCCAGTACTTC. This codes for CASSFLGGETQYF.

This clone turned up a few times. The chain couples TRBV30 to TRBJ1-3, with D uncertain. Per the germline V gene, CDR1 is GTSNPN and CDR2 is SVGIG (reference sequence). The V gene lost 1 base and the J gene lost 4 bases, with 8 bases spanning the gap. The CDR3 spans 13 residues. The CDR3 nucleotides are TGTGCCTGGAGTGGGGGAAGCGGAAACACCATATATTTT. This sequence encodes CAWSGGSGNTIYF.

The V and J genes are TRBV6-2 or TRBV6-3 and TRBJ2-1; tentatively, D is TRBD1 (6 bases). V lost 1 base, J lost 9 bases, and 16 bases lay in between. Germline V gene lookup returns CDR1 MNHEY and CDR2 SVGEGT. This CDR3 has 15 amino acids. DNA for the CDR3: TGTGCCAGCAGTTACTTCGGGACAATTTTGGGTGAGCAGTTCTTC. It translates to CASSYFGTILGEQFF.

This chain connects TRBV25-1 to TRBJ1-5; 7 nucleotides align to TRBD1. CDR3 length: 16 amino acids. Germline V gene lookup returns CDR1 MGHDK and CDR2 SYGVNS. Trimming removed 3 bases from V and 9 bases from J; junction bases left unmatched: 14. The CDR3 region is CASSDGTAPIGMPQHF. CDR3 nucleotides: TGTGCCAGCAGTGACGGGACAGCTCCCATCGGCATGCCCCAGCATTTT.

The CDR3 here is CASSLSGYRVGNTIYF. The CDR3 DNA follows: TGTGCCAGCAGTTTATCCGGTTACAGGGTTGGAAACACCATATATTTT. The rearrangement links TRBV28 to TRBJ1-3; TRBD1 might be the D (6 bases). Per germline, CDR1 MDHEN and CDR2 SYDVKM. The CDR3 consists of 16 residues. V lost 1 base and J lost 3, with 13 bases in between. Complete variable domain (other parts from reference TRBV28 and TRBJ1-3): DVKVTQSSRYLVKRTGEKVFLECVQDMDHENMFWYRQDPGLGLRLIYFSYDVKMKEKGDIPEGYSVSREKKERFSLILESASTNQTSMYLCASSLSGYRVGNTIYFGEGSWLTVV.

V is TRBV5-1 and J is TRBJ2-1; 12 positions agree with TRBD2. The germline V gene encodes CDR1 SGHRS and CDR2 YFSETQ. This CDR3 is 22 amino acids long. The V gene end was trimmed by 0 bases and the J gene end by 0 bases; junction bases not matched to a gene: 16. The CDR3 coding sequence is TGCGCCAGCAGCTTGGAGGCACTAGCGGGGGGAACCGACGATATCTCCTACAATGAGCAGTTCTTC. This encodes CASSLEALAGGTDDISYNEQFF.

This chain connects TRBV28 to TRBJ1-6, with unresolved D. In germline, CDR1 is MDHEN, CDR2 SYDVKM. V shed 7 bases and J shed 0 bases, with 16 bases lying between them. The CDR3 totals 17 residues. In nucleotides, the CDR3 is TGTGCCAGCACCAACCTAAGGGAGAGCTCCTATAATTCACCCCTCCACTTT. This translates into CASTNLRESSYNSPLHF.

V is TRBV5-4 and J is TRBJ2-7, with D possibly TRBD2 on 6 matching bases. This CDR3 region has 15 residues. The V and J ends lost 0 bases and 6 bases respectively, with 16 bases between them. CDR1 and CDR2 from the germline V gene are SGHNT and YYREEE (reference sequence). CDR3 loop: CASSLGVGGWGEQYF. In DNA form, the CDR3 reads TGTGCCAGCAGCTTGGGGGTTGGAGGGTGGGGCGAGCAGTACTTC.

The chain combines TRBV11-2 with TRBJ2-7; 11 bases agree with TRBD1. V dropped 4 bases and J dropped 5; count of bases not matched to a gene: 10. This CDR3 region has 16 residues. Germline V gene sequence: CDR1 SGHAT, CDR2 FQNNGV. The CDR3 sequence: CASSSRLGTGGHEQYF. CDR3 DNA: TGTGCCAGCAGCTCCAGACTCGGGACAGGGGGACACGAGCAGTACTTC.

The chain links TRBV6-5 to TRBJ2-7, with TRBD2 identical over 11 bases. The CDR3 covers 15 residues. Germline values: CDR1 MNHEY, CDR2 SVGAGI. The junction had 8 bases not matched to a gene; V was cut back by 0 bases and J by 10 bases. In DNA, the CDR3 is TGTGCCAGCAGTTACTCGATATTGACTAGCGGGGAACAGTACTTC. Protein sequence: CASSYSILTSGEQYF.

This chain's CDR3 is CASSGTGDESLNQPQHF. DNA for the CDR3: TGTGCCAGCAGTGGTACAGGGGACGAAAGCCTCAATCAGCCCCAGCATTTT. This chain connects TRBV2 to TRBJ1-5; 7 bases are shared with TRBD1. The germline V gene encodes CDR1 SNHLY and CDR2 FYNNEI. The CDR3 spans 17 residues. The trim removed 4 bases at V and 3 bases at J, leaving 12 bases unmatched.

This chain joins TRBV4-3 and TRBJ2-6; D is possibly TRBD2 (5 bases). Germline CDR1 is LGHNA and CDR2 is YSLEER. The CDR3 has 16 amino acids. V lost 3 bases, J lost 1 base, and 10 bases lay in between. The DNA of the CDR3 is TGCGCCAGCAGCCATGGTAGGGAGTCTGGGGCCAACGTCCTGACTTTC. It specifies CASSHGRESGANVLTF.

This clone was picked up one time. The chain uses TRBV21-1 and TRBJ2-1; no DNA check was done on the table's D call, TRBD1. TRBV21-1 is marked as a pseudogene. The CDR3 is 17 amino acids. CDR3 region: CASSTKTGSKIYNEQFF. The CDR3 nucleotides read TGTGCCAGCAGCACAAAGACAGGGAGTAAAATCTACAATGAGCAGTTCTTC.

The V and J genes are TRBV19 and TRBJ1-6; perhaps TRBD1 as D (5 bases). Trimming cost V 8 bases and J 9 bases, with 11 bases left between them. The germline gives CDR1 LNHDA, CDR2 SQIVND (reference sequence). The CDR3 length is 12 residues. This chain's CDR3 is CASGGGSSPLHF. In DNA form, the CDR3 reads TGTGCCAGTGGCGGGGGTAGTTCACCCCTCCACTTT.

The chain employs TRBV30 and TRBJ1-5; D might be TRBD1 (6 bases). CDR1 GTSNPN and CDR2 SVGIG come from the germline V gene (reference sequence). The CDR3 runs to 13 residues. V was cut by 4 bases and J by 6 bases, with 13 bases left in between. CDR3 residues: CAWNHGGLQPQHF. The DNA of the CDR3 is TGTGCCTGGAATCACGGGGGGCTTCAGCCCCAGCATTTT. Looking up the rest from reference TRBV30 and TRBJ1-5 gives the full variable domain: SQTIHQWPATLVQPVGSPLSLECTVEGTSNPNLYWYRQAAGRGLQLLFYSVGIGQISSEVPQNLSASRPQDRQFILSSKKLLLSDSGFYLCAWNHGGLQPQHFGDGTRLSIL.

The table lists this clone with a few counts. Given a much more abundant clone one base away, this may be a read error. The chain employs TRBV27 and TRBJ2-2; unclear D gene. The germline V and J ends were trimmed by 3 bases and 2 bases, with 1 base remaining between them. CDR1 and CDR2 (germline): MNHEY, SMNVEV (reference sequence). There are 12 residues in the CDR3. CDR3 coding DNA: TGTGCCAGCAGTTTCAACACCGGGGAGCTGTTTTTT. Protein product: CASSFNTGELFF.

This chain joins TRBV3-1 (or the pseudogene TRBV3-2) and TRBJ1-2; 10 nucleotides line up with TRBD1. This CDR3 is built from 14 residues. The V segment lost 4 bases and the J segment 4 bases; nucleotides outside the gene matches: 3. Per the germline V gene, CDR1 is LGHDT and CDR2 is YNNKEL (reference sequence). CDR3 bases: TGTGCCAGCAGCCCGACAGGGGGCGGCTATGGCTACACCTTC. Its translation is CASSPTGGGYGYTF.

This chain links TRBV2 with TRBJ2-7, with TRBD1 matching over 9 bases. Trimming cost V 4 bases and J 0 bases; bases outside gene matches: 7. Germline V CDR1 and CDR2: SNHLY, FYNNEI. The CDR3 is 16 amino acids. The DNA of the CDR3 is TGTGCCAGCAGTGCTCGGGACAGGGTGTACTCCTACGAGCAGTACTTC. Its protein product is CASSARDRVYSYEQYF.

V and J are TRBV7-9 and TRBJ2-3; tentatively, D is TRBD1 (6 bases). CDR1 SEHNR and CDR2 FQNEAQ come from the germline V gene (reference sequence). V was pared by 0 bases and J by 2 bases, with 12 bases between. The CDR3 is made up of 16 amino acids. CDR3 amino acids: CASSLATGIYTDTQYF. CDR3 coding DNA: TGTGCCAGCAGCTTAGCCACAGGGATATACACAGATACGCAGTATTTT.

V usage is TRBV11-2 and J usage is TRBJ2-7, with 8 positions matching TRBD1. The V segment lost 4 bases and the J segment 2 bases; nucleotides outside the gene matches: 4. CDR1 and CDR2 (germline): SGHAT, FQNNGV. The length of the CDR3 is 14 residues. The CDR3: CASSSRDRTYEQYF. In DNA, the CDR3 is TGTGCCAGCAGCTCCCGGGACAGGACCTACGAGCAGTACTTC.

The chain has TRBV6-1 and TRBJ1-1, with D possibly being TRBD1 (5 bases). CDR3 length: 16 residues. Germline V gene sequence: CDR1 MNHNS, CDR2 SASEGT. With 1 base removed from V and 1 base from J, the gap between germline ends came to 13 bases. The CDR3 sequence is CASSEESGTGNTEAFF. The CDR3 nucleotides read TGTGCCAGCAGTGAAGAGTCGGGGACGGGGAACACTGAAGCTTTCTTT.

The DNA for the CDR3 is TGCGCCAGCAGACAGGGGGCGAACACCGGGGAGCTGTTTTTT. It yields the protein CASRQGANTGELFF. The chain couples TRBV10-1 to TRBJ2-2; 8 bases agree with TRBD1. V was pared by 6 bases and J by 0 bases, with 0 bases of the junction left unmatched. Germline V gene sequence: CDR1 WNHNN, CDR2 SYGVQD (reference sequence). The CDR3 runs to 14 residues.

The rearrangement uses TRBV3-1 (or the pseudogene TRBV3-2) and TRBJ2-3; TRBD1 matches at 11 bases. V shed 3 bases, J shed 4 bases, and the junction held 3 bases outside the gene matches. Germline assignment: CDR1 LGHDT and CDR2 YNNKEL (reference sequence). The CDR3 loop spans 15 amino acids. This CDR3 reads CASSQPGQGADTQYF. CDR3 DNA sequence: TGTGCCAGCAGCCAGCCGGGACAGGGGGCAGATACGCAGTATTTT.

CDR3 DNA: TGTGCCAGCAGTAATACCGGGACAGTCTATGGCTACACCTTC. This codes for CASSNTGTVYGYTF. The V gene is TRBV14, the J gene TRBJ1-2; 7 bases match TRBD1. The V gene end was trimmed by 6 bases and the J gene end by 4 bases; junction bases not matched to a gene: 8. CDR1 and CDR2 from the germline V gene are SGHDN and FVKESK. This CDR3 region has 14 residues.